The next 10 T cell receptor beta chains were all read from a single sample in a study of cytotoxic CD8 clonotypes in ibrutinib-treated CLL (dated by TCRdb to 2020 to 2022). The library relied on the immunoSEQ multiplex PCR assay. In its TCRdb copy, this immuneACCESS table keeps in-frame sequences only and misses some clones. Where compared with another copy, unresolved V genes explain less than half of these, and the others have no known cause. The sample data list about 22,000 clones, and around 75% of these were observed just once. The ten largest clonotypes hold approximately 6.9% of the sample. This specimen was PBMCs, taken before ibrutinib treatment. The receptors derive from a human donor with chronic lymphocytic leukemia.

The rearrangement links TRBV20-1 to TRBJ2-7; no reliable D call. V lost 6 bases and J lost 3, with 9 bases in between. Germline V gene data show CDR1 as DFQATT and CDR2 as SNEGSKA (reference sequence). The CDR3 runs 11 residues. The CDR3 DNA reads TGCAGTGCCATTTCTAGCTACGAGCAGTACTTC. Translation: CSAISSYEQYF.

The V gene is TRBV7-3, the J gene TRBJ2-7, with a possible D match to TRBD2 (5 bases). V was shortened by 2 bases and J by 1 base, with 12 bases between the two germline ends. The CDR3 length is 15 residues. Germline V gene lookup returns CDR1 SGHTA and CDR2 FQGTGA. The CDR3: CASSLSVGVSYEQYF. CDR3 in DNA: TGTGCCAGCAGCTTATCGGTGGGAGTATCCTACGAGCAGTACTTC.

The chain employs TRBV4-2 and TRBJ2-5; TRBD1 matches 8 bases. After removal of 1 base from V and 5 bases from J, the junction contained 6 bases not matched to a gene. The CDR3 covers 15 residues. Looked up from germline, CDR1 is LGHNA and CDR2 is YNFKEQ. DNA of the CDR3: TGTGCCAGCAGCCAAGGAGACAGGGGTGGCGAGACCCAGTACTTC. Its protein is CASSQGDRGGETQYF.

The chain's CDR3 is CASSLDSLGAQKLFF. The DNA of the CDR3 is TGTGCCAGCTCACTCGACTCCCTTGGGGCTCAAAAACTGTTTTTT. The genes are TRBV18 and TRBJ1-4; the D gene is possibly TRBD1 (5 bases). V gave up 4 bases and J gave up 9 bases, with 18 bases separating them. Germline values: CDR1 KGHSH, CDR2 LQKENI. The length of the CDR3 is 15 residues.

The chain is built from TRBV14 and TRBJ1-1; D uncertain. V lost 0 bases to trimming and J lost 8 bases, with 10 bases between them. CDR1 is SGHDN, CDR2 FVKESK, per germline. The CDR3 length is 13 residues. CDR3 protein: CASSQDIVGEAFF. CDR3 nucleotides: TGTGCCAGCAGCCAAGATATAGTCGGGGAAGCTTTCTTT.

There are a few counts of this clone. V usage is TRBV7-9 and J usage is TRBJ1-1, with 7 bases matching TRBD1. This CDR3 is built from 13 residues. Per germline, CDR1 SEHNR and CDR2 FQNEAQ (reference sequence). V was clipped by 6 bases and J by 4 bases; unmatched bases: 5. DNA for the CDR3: TGTGCCAGCAGACTTGACAGGGCCACTGAAGCTTTCTTT. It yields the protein CASRLDRATEAFF.

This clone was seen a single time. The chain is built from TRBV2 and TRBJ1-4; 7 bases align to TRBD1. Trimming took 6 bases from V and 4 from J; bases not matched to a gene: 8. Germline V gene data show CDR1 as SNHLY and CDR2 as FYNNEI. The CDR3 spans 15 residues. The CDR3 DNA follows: TGTGCCAGCAGGCGAGGGGACAGTAATAATGAAAAACTGTTTTTT. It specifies CASRRGDSNNEKLFF.

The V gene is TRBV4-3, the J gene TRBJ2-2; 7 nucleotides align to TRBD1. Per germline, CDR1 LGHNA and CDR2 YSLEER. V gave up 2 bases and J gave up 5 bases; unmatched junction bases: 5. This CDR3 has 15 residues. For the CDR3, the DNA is TGCGCCAGCAGCCAAAGGGACAGAGATACCGGGGAGCTGTTTTTT. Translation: CASSQRDRDTGELFF.

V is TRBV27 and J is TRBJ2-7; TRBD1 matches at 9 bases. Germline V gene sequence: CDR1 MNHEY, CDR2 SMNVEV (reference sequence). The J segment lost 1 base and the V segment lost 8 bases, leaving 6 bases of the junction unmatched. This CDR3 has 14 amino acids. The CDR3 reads CASWGQGSSYEQYF. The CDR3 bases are TGTGCCAGCTGGGGACAGGGAAGTTCCTACGAGCAGTACTTC.

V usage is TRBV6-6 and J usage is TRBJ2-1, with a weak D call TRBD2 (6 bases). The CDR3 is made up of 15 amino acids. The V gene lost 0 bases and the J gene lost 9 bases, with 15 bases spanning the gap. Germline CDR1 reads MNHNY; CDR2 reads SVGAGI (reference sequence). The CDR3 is CASSYSTNRRGEQFF. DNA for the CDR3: TGTGCCAGCAGTTACTCAACAAATCGGCGGGGTGAGCAGTTCTTC.